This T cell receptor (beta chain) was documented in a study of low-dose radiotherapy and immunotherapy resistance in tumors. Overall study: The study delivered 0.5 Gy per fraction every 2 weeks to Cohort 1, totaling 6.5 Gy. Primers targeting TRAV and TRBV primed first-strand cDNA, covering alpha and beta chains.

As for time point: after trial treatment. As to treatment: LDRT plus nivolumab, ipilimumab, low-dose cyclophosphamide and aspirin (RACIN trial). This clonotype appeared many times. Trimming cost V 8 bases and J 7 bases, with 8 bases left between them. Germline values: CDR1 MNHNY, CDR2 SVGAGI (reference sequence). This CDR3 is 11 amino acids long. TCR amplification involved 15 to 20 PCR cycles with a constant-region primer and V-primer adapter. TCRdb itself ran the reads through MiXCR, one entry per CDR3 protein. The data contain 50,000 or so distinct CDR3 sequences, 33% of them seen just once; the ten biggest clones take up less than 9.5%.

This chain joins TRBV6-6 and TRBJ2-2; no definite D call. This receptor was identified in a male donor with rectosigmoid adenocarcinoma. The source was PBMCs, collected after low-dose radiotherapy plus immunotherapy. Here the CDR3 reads CASRVIGELFF. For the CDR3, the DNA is TGTGCCAGCCGCGTAATCGGGGAGCTGTTTTTT.